These 9 T cell receptor beta chains came from one sample sequenced in a study of T cell clonality in common variable immunodeficiency. This table comes from immunoSEQ multiplex PCR, and its TCRdb copy is limited to in-frame clones, with some not included. Singletons are absent from the sample, which has about 44,000 clones. Sequenced material: peripheral blood mononuclear cells. The receptors originated from a person aged 18 to 75 in good health.

This clone was detected many times. The read ends 3 residues shy of where the CDR3 ends; the end is completed using the germline J gene. The chain recombines TRBV4-1 with TRBJ2-2; 10 bases are a match to TRBD2. CDR3 size: 18 residues. Trimming at V came to 0 bases and at J to 5 bases, leaving 9 bases not matched to a gene. The V gene's germline CDR1 is MGHRA and CDR2 YSYEKL. The CDR3 DNA, read in part, is TGCGCCAGCAGCCAAGAACCTAGCGGGAGATATTGGACCGGGGAG. Translating it yields CASSQEPSGRYWTGE. The complete CDR3 protein is CASSQEPSGRYWTGELFF.

Ten or more counts support this clone. Read data end 3 residues before the CDR3 end; the end is taken from the germline J gene. The gene calls are TRBV7-2 and TRBJ1-2; possibly TRBD1 for D (5 bases). CDR3 length: 14 residues. CDR1 is SGHTA and CDR2 is FQGNSA in the germline V gene. V shed 1 base and J shed 2 bases, with 8 bases lying between them. The CDR3 loop reads CASSLERGNYGYTF. CDR3 DNA (partial): TGTGCCAGCAGCTTAGAACGGGGGAACTATGGC.

This clone was recorded at least ten times. The read finishes 3 residues shy of the CDR3 end, and the germline J gene is used to complete it. The V and J genes are TRBV4-1 and TRBJ2-1, with no clear D. CDR1 is MGHRA and CDR2 is YSYEKL in the germline V gene. V was pared by 3 bases and J by 3 bases, with 21 bases between. This CDR3 comprises 18 residues. CDR3 DNA, as far as it was read: TGCGCCAGCAGCCATACAGATTTTATTGGCGAGAGCTACAATGAG. This translates into CASSHTDFIGESYNE. The complete CDR3 protein is CASSHTDFIGESYNEQFF.

There are many counts of this clone. Read data end 3 residues before the CDR3 end; the end is taken from the germline J gene. The chain carries TRBV20-1 and TRBJ2-7; 8 bases align to TRBD2. The germline gives CDR1 DFQATT, CDR2 SNEGSKA (reference sequence). With 5 bases clipped from V and 0 bases from J, the junction kept 6 bases outside the gene matches. This CDR3 has 14 residues. Here the CDR3 reads CSASRGAGSYEQYF. The sequenced part of the CDR3 DNA is TGCAGTGCTTCGCGGGGGGCCGGCTCCTACGAG.

The sample holds many counts of this clone. Read data end 3 residues before the CDR3 end; the end is taken from the germline J gene. The rearrangement uses TRBV28 and TRBJ1-1; no firm D call. Deletions cut 10 bases from V and 0 bases from J, with 12 bases between. CDR3 size: 13 residues. CDR1 and CDR2 (germline): MDHEN, SYDVKM. Partial CDR3 DNA: TGTGCCATTTCGACAAGCCTGAACACTGAA. Its protein product is CAISTSLNTE. The CDR3 reads in full as CAISTSLNTEAFF.

This clone was detected many times. The CDR3 DNA, read in part, is TGTGCCAGCAGCTCGACAGGAAAGACTGAA. Translation: CASSSTGKTE. The full CDR3 is CASSSTGKTEAFF. This sequence joins TRBV7-3 and TRBJ1-1; TRBD1 might be the D (6 bases). The CDR3 goes on 3 residues after the read ends, and that part is filled in from the germline J gene. Germline V CDR1 and CDR2: SGHTA, FQGTGA. The CDR3 contains 13 residues. The ends were cut back, 4 bases at V and 5 bases at J, with 11 bases in the middle.

This clone was detected many times. The read terminates 3 residues before the CDR3 end, so the remaining end is supplied by the germline J gene. This chain uses TRBV12-3 or TRBV12-4 with TRBJ2-5, with a possible D match to TRBD1 (5 bases). This CDR3 contains 14 residues. V lost 5 bases and J lost 4, with 14 bases in between. The sequenced CDR3 bases are TGTGCCAGCAGTCCTCGGGCAGGGCCAGAGACC. Its protein is CASSPRAGPET. The complete CDR3 sequence is CASSPRAGPETQYF.

This clone was seen at least ten times. The read terminates 3 residues ahead of where the CDR3 ends, so the germline J gene completes it. The chain carries TRBV4-1 and TRBJ1-1; tentatively, D is TRBD1 (5 bases). The CDR3 contains 14 residues. Germline V gene lookup returns CDR1 MGHRA and CDR2 YSYEKL. V lost 5 bases to trimming and J lost 2 bases, with 12 bases between them. CDR3 sequence: CASSSRTQNTEAFF. Partial CDR3 DNA: TGCGCCAGCAGCTCGCGGACACAAAACACTGAA.

This clone occurred a few times. The read finishes 3 residues shy of the CDR3 end, and the germline J gene is used to complete it. The chain carries TRBV2 and TRBJ1-3; no definite D call. The CDR3 runs to 14 residues. Trimming pared 2 bases from V and 0 bases from J, leaving 5 bases between. Germline V gene data show CDR1 as SNHLY and CDR2 as FYNNEI. CDR3 DNA, as far as it was read: TGTGCCAGCAGTGAATATTTCTCTGGAAACACC. It specifies CASSEYFSGNT. The whole CDR3 protein is CASSEYFSGNTIYF. Looking up the rest from reference TRBV2 and TRBJ1-3 gives the full variable domain: EPEVTQTPSHQVTQMGQEVILRCVPISNHLYFYWYRQILGQKVEFLVSFYNNEISEKSEIFDDQFSVERPDGSNFTLKIRSTKLEDSAMYFCASSEYFSGNTIYFGEGSWLTVV.